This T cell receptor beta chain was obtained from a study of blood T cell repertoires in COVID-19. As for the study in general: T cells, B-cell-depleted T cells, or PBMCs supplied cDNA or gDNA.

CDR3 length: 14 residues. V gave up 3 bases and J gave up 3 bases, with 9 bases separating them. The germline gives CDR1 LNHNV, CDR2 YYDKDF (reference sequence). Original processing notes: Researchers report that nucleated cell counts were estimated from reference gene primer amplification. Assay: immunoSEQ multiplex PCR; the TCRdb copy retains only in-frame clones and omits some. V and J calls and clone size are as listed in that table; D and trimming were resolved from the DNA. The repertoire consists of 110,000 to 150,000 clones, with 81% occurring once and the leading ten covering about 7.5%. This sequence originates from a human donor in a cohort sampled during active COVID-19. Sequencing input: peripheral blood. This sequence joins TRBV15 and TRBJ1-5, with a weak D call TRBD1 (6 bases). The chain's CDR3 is CATSSGQLNQPQHF. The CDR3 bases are TGTGCCACCAGCAGTGGACAGCTCAATCAGCCCCAGCATTTT.